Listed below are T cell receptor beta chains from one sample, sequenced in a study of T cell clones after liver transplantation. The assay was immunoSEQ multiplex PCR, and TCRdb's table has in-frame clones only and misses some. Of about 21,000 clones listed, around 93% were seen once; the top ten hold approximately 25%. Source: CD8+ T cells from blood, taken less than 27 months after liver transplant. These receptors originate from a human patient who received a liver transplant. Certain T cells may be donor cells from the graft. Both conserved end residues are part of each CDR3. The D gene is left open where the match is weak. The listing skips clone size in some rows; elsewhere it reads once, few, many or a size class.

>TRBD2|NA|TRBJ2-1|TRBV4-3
TGCGCCAGCAGCCAAGGGACTAGCGGGTTCAATGAGCAGTTCTTC
CASSQGTSGFNEQFF
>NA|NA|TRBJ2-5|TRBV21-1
TGTGCCAGCAGCAGACTCCACCGGGACAAGCAAGAGACCCAGTACTTC
CASSRLHRDKQETQYF
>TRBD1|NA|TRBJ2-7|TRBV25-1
TGTGCCAGCAATGGGGGACAGGGGGCCGTCTACGAGCAGTACTTC
CASNGGQGAVYEQYF
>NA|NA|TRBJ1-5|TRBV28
TGTGCCAGCAGTCCAATCGACAGCAATCAGCCCCAGCATTTT
CASSPIDSNQPQHF
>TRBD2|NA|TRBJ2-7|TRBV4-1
TGCGCCAGCAGCCAAGAAAGTATCAATGTGGCCGGGAGGATCGACGAGCAGTACTTC
CASSQESINVAGRIDEQYF
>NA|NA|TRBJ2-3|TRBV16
TGTGCCAGCAGCCAATACGTCAGATACACAGATACGCAGTATTTT
CASSQYVRYTDTQYF
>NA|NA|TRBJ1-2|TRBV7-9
TGTGCCAGCAGCCCAGATGGCTACACCTTC
CASSPDGYTF
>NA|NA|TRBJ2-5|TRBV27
TGTGCCAGCAGCCTTTACCCCGGACTGGTCCAAGCGGGGACCCAGTACTTC
CASSLYPGLVQAGTQYF
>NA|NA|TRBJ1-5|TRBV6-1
TGTGCCAGCAGTGAAGTTCAGGGTTCCCAGCATTTT
CASSEVQGSQHF
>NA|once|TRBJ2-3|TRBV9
TGTGCCAGCAGCCCCCCCCGAGAATCCACGCAGTATTTT
CASSPPRESTQYF
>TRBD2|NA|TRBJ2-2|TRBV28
TGTGCCAGCAGTTTGGGGCGGGAGGTCGCCCTCACCGGGGAGCTGTTTTTT
CASSLGREVALTGELFF
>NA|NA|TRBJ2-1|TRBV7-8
TGTGCCAGCAGCTTGATCCCGGCGGATGAGCAGTTCTTC
CASSLIPADEQFF
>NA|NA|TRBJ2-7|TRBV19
TGTGCCAGTAGTTCGCCGCCGGGACCGAAAAACATAGCCTACGAGCAGTACTTC
CASSSPPGPKNIAYEQYF